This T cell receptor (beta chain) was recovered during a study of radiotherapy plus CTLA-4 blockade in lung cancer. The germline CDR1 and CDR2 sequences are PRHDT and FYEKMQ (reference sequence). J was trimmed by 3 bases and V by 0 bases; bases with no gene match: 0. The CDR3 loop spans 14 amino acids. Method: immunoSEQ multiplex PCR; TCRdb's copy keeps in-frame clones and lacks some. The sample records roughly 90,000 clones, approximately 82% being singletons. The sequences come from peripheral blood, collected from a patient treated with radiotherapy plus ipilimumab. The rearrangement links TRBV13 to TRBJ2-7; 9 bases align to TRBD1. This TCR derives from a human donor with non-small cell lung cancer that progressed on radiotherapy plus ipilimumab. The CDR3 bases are TGTGCCAGCAGCTTAGGGACAGGGGGCTACGAGCAGTACGTC. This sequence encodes CASSLGTGGYEQYV.